These 30 T cell receptor beta chains came from one sample sequenced in a study of immune characterization of retroperitoneal liposarcoma. TCRdb reanalysed the PCR reads using MiXCR and keeps one entry per CDR3 protein. The sample consists of a few thousand distinct CDR3 sequences, under 55% of them appearing once. The sequenced sample was tumor tissue. These receptors all stem from a male donor with retroperitoneal liposarcoma.

This clonotype was picked up a small number of times. The junction shows a germline mismatch at one end, possibly a read error. Here the CDR3 reads CASIPAVRGPGSPLQF. The CDR3 DNA sequence: TGTGCCAGCATCCCGGCGGTCAGGGGCCCGGGGTCACCCCTCCAATTC. This chain links TRBV7-6 with TRBJ2-7; possibly TRBD1 for D (6 bases). The CDR3 loop spans 16 amino acids. Per the germline V gene, CDR1 is SGHVS and CDR2 is FNYEAQ.

Within the sample, this clonotype is medium-sized. The chain carries TRBV10-3 and TRBJ2-1; 10 nucleotides line up with TRBD2. V dropped 3 bases and J dropped 5; count of bases not matched to a gene: 4. The CDR3 consists of 15 residues. Germline V lookup: CDR1 ENHRY, CDR2 SYGVKD. CDR3 DNA sequence: TGTGCCATCAGTGAACTAGCGGGGACGGACAATGAGCAGTTCTTC. Translation gives CAISELAGTDNEQFF.

The V call is TRBV5-6, the J call TRBJ2-5; D not certain. Germline-derived CDR1 and CDR2 are SGHDT and YYEEEE. V lost 3 bases to trimming and J lost 11 bases, with 11 bases between them. The CDR3 contains 11 residues. CDR3 sequence reads: CASSSLVEQYF. The CDR3 nucleotides are TGTGCCAGCAGCTCCCTGGTAGAGCAGTACTTC.

This chain joins TRBV7-3 and TRBJ1-1; D is ambiguous. In germline, CDR1 is SGHTA, CDR2 FQGTGA. Deletions cut 4 bases from V and 3 bases from J, with 12 bases between. The CDR3 extends over 14 amino acids. CDR3 DNA sequence: TGTGCCAGCAGCTGGACGAGGGTAGACACTGAAGCTTTCTTT. Protein sequence: CASSWTRVDTEAFF.

V and J are TRBV6-6 and TRBJ2-3, with 11 bases lining up with TRBD2. The better agreement between TRBJ2-7 and the DNA end casts doubt on the J call. The CDR3 has 16 amino acids. Germline assignment: CDR1 MNHNY and CDR2 SVGAGI (reference sequence). The CDR3 bases are TGTGCCAGTCAGGGACTAGCGGTTGGGGGATCCTACGAGCAGTACTTC. Translating gives CASQGLAVGGSYEQYF.

The J gene is TRBJ1-1, the V gene TRBV6-6; D unclear. The CDR3 contains 13 residues. Trimming pared 0 bases from V and 7 bases from J, leaving 9 bases between. CDR1 and CDR2 (germline): MNHNY, SVGAGI (reference sequence). The CDR3 region has the DNA TGTGCCAGCAGTTACTCTTCCTTGAGTGAAGCTTTCTTT. This sequence encodes CASSYSSLSEAFF.

This clonotype is medium-sized in the sample. The chain carries TRBV5-1 and TRBJ1-6; 8 bases are shared with TRBD1. The CDR3 runs to 17 residues. Germline V gene data show CDR1 as SGHRS and CDR2 as YFSETQ. The J segment lost 10 bases and the V segment lost 4 bases, leaving 16 bases of the junction unmatched. CDR3 loop: CASSPTGQGELGSPLHF. The CDR3 DNA reads TGCGCCAGCAGCCCCACCGGACAGGGTGAGCTAGGGTCACCCCTCCACTTT. The entire variable domain, with the rest obtained from reference TRBV5-1 and TRBJ1-6, is as follows: KAGVTQTPRYLIKTRGQQVTLSCSPISGHRSVSWYQQTPGQGLQFLFEYFSETQRNKGNFPGRFSGRQFSNSRSEMNVSTLELGDSALYLCASSPTGQGELGSPLHFGNGTRLTVT.

This clonotype was counted only a few times. V gene TRBV24-1 combines with J gene TRBJ2-3; 11 bases match TRBD2. The CDR3 covers 21 residues. Germline CDR1 reads KGHDR; CDR2 reads SFDVKD. V dropped 2 bases and J dropped 4; count of bases not matched to a gene: 19. CDR3 coding DNA: TGTGCCACCAGTGATTCGATGGGGGCTTTCCACGCTAGCGGGAGGCCAGATACGCAGTATTTT. Translated, it gives CATSDSMGAFHASGRPDTQYF.

The chain uses TRBV6-1 and TRBJ2-5; D is unresolved. The tail of the sequence fits TRBJ2-1 better, so the J call may be wrong. Looked up from germline, CDR1 is MNHNS and CDR2 is SASEGT. CDR3 length equals 12 residues. Written as DNA, the CDR3 is TGTGCCAGCGTGAGAGTCGGGAATGAGCAGTTCTTC. As protein: CASVRVGNEQFF.

The rearrangement links TRBV11-2 to TRBJ2-1; TRBD2 matches at 10 bases. The V gene end was trimmed by 3 bases and the J gene end by 13 bases; junction bases not matched to a gene: 12. Germline V gene sequence: CDR1 SGHAT, CDR2 FQNNGV. This CDR3 contains 15 residues. CDR3 loop: CASSLVAGGQETQFF. The CDR3 nucleotides read TGTGCCAGCAGCTTGGTAGCGGGAGGCCAAGAGACCCAGTTCTTC.

This clonotype came up many times. The chain is built from TRBV7-9 and TRBJ2-7; D might be TRBD2 (6 bases). Germline CDR1 is SEHNR and CDR2 is FQNEAQ (reference sequence). CDR3 length equals 14 residues. Deletions cut 1 base from V and 2 bases from J, with 9 bases between. The CDR3 DNA is TGTGCCAGCAGCTTAGTGTCGGGGGCCTACGAGCAGTACTTC. Translating gives CASSLVSGAYEQYF.

This clonotype is medium-sized in the sample. The chain joins TRBV6-1 to TRBJ2-5; 7 bases match TRBD2. The trim removed 5 bases at V and 1 base at J, leaving 10 bases unmatched. CDR3 size: 16 residues. CDR1 and CDR2 from the germline V gene are MNHNS and SASEGT. The CDR3 is CASSSPSGEGQETQYF. The CDR3 DNA reads as TGTGCCAGCAGTTCTCCGAGCGGGGAGGGCCAAGAGACCCAGTACTTC.

This clonotype was counted between two and nine times. The CDR3: CASSLVAGAIYNEQFF. The CDR3 DNA sequence: TGTGCCAGCAGTTTAGTAGCGGGTGCAATATACAATGAGCAGTTCTTC. This chain connects TRBV27 to TRBJ2-1; 7 bases map to TRBD2. This CDR3 comprises 16 residues. Germline assignment: CDR1 MNHEY and CDR2 SMNVEV (reference sequence). Trimming took 2 bases from V and 4 from J; bases not matched to a gene: 8.

V usage is TRBV10-1 and J usage is TRBJ2-1, with D tentatively TRBD1 (5 bases). V lost 3 bases, J lost 10 bases, and 10 bases lay in between. Germline V gene data show CDR1 as WNHNN and CDR2 as SYGVQD (reference sequence). There are 12 residues in the CDR3. The CDR3 protein is CASSDPGYEQFF. The CDR3 coding sequence is TGCGCCAGCAGTGATCCAGGGTACGAGCAGTTCTTC.

The gene calls are TRBV6-1 and TRBJ2-5; D may be TRBD2 (6 bases). The ends were cut back, 8 bases at V and 7 bases at J, with 14 bases in the middle. Germline V lookup: CDR1 MNHNS, CDR2 SASEGT. This CDR3 comprises 12 residues. CDR3 protein: CASGGVAVTQYF. CDR3 DNA sequence: TGTGCCAGCGGAGGGGTGGCGGTGACCCAGTACTTC.

This chain joins TRBV6-6 and TRBJ2-5; maybe TRBD1 (7 bases). The CDR3 runs to 15 residues. V was cut by 6 bases and J by 4 bases, with 18 bases left in between. Germline CDR1 and CDR2: MNHNY and SVGAGI (reference sequence). The CDR3 nucleotides are TGTGCCAGCAGCATTGGTGGGCAGGGGGGAGAGACCCAGTACTTC. Protein sequence: CASSIGGQGGETQYF.

V gene TRBV6-1 combines with J gene TRBJ2-2; D is uncertain. CDR3 length equals 14 residues. Germline CDR1 and CDR2: MNHNS and SASEGT. Trimming removed 7 bases at V and 2 bases at J, with 11 bases between. DNA for the CDR3: TGTGCCAGCATCCTCGGCCCCAACACCGGGGAGCTGTTTTTT. It is translated as CASILGPNTGELFF.

V is TRBV12-3 or TRBV12-4 and J is TRBJ2-3; 8 nucleotides align to TRBD2. The CDR3 runs to 16 residues. The trim removed 7 bases at V and 3 bases at J, leaving 12 bases unmatched. The CDR3 DNA follows: TGTGCCAGCACCATGGGACGGCTAGCGGGTACAGATACGCAGTATTTT. It codes for CASTMGRLAGTDTQYF.

The chain couples TRBV7-6 to TRBJ2-5, with 8 bases matching TRBD2. V lost 5 bases and J lost 4; bases outside the gene matches: 6. CDR3 length equals 14 residues. CDR1 SGHVS and CDR2 FNYEAQ come from the germline V gene. The CDR3 is CASSLPGGGETQYF. In DNA, the CDR3 is TGTGCCAGCAGCCTACCGGGGGGGGGAGAGACCCAGTACTTC.

Comment on this clonotype: Being one base from a much bigger clone, this may be a read error. The J gene is TRBJ2-1, the V gene TRBV6-5, with 9 bases aligning to TRBD2. The tail of the sequence fits TRBJ2-5 better, so the J call may be wrong. This CDR3 has 17 amino acids. CDR1 is MNHEY and CDR2 is SVGAGI in the germline V gene. CDR3 protein: CASSYSRGGGGQETQYF. CDR3 nucleotides: TGTGCCAGCAGTTACTCGAGAGGCGGGGGGGGGCAAGAGACCCAGTACTTC.

This clonotype is categorized as medium-sized (0.01 to 0.1%). The chain is built from TRBV6-1 and TRBJ2-7, with D unresolved. Germline CDR1 reads MNHNS; CDR2 reads SASEGT. V shed 5 bases and J shed 4 bases, with 12 bases lying between them. This CDR3 has 13 residues. For the CDR3, the DNA is TGTGCCAGCAGTCCCCACCTTTTATACGAGCAGTACTTC. Translation: CASSPHLLYEQYF.

The rearrangement links TRBV4-1 to TRBJ2-4, with 13 nucleotides matching TRBD2. The J call is doubtful: the DNA matches TRBJ2-7 better. There are 16 residues in the CDR3. CDR1 and CDR2 from the germline V gene are MGHRA and YSYEKL. The CDR3 DNA reads TGCGCCAGCAGCCGGAGGGAAGGACTAGCGGGAGCCGAGCAGTACTTC. As protein: CASSRREGLAGAEQYF.

This chain connects TRBV27 to TRBJ2-2; no definite D call. CDR1 is MNHEY, CDR2 SMNVEV, per germline (reference sequence). The V end was cut by 3 bases, the J end by 0 bases, with 5 bases between. The CDR3 consists of 14 residues. Here the CDR3 reads CASSLQANTGELFF. The CDR3 nucleotides are TGTGCCAGCAGTTTGCAGGCGAACACCGGGGAGCTGTTTTTT.

Concerning this clonotype: The junction does not match germline at one end; this may be a read error. The chain combines TRBV6-8 with TRBJ2-1; D uncertain. The CDR3 has 13 residues. Looked up from germline, CDR1 is MNHGY and CDR2 is SAAAGT. CDR3 in DNA: TGTGCCAGCATACAGAAGAGCTCCTACGAGCAGTATTTC. Translation gives CASIQKSSYEQYF.

This clonotype is labeled medium-sized (0.01 to 0.1%). The genes are TRBV6-1 and TRBJ2-1; 7 bases fit TRBD2. This CDR3 contains 15 residues. With 0 bases clipped from V and 2 bases from J, the junction kept 1 base outside the gene matches. Per germline, CDR1 MNHNS and CDR2 SASEGT. The CDR3: CASSEAGGAYNEQFF. The CDR3 DNA reads TGTGCCAGCAGTGAAGCGGGGGGGGCCTACAATGAGCAGTTCTTC.

As to this clonotype: This may stem from a read error, because a much larger clone lies one nucleotide away. The V and J genes are TRBV4-1 and TRBJ2-1; D call uncertain. Trimming stripped 1 base from V and 10 bases from J, with 14 bases between. The CDR3 extends over 14 amino acids. Germline CDR1 MGHRA, CDR2 YSYEKL. CDR3 residues: CASSQGISTYEQFF. In DNA form, the CDR3 reads TGCGCCAGCAGCCAAGGTATTTCAACCTACGAGCAGTTCTTC.

This chain uses TRBV12-3 or TRBV12-4 with TRBJ1-3; D might be TRBD1 (6 bases). This CDR3 contains 15 residues. The germline V and J ends were trimmed by 3 bases and 0 bases, with 9 bases remaining between them. In DNA, the CDR3 is TGTGCCAGCAGTTTGGGGGCCCTCTCTGGAAACACCATATATTTT. It specifies CASSLGALSGNTIYF.

J is TRBJ2-2 and V is TRBV6-1; 7 nucleotides line up with TRBD1. In germline, CDR1 is MNHNS, CDR2 SASEGT. The CDR3 contains 17 residues. V was clipped by 0 bases and J by 0 bases; unmatched bases: 4. Here the CDR3 reads CASSEANRGPNTGELFF. The CDR3 DNA sequence: TGTGCCAGCAGTGAAGCCAACAGGGGCCCGAACACCGGGGAGCTGTTTTTT.

By its share, this clonotype is medium-sized. The V call is TRBV7-2, the J call TRBJ2-5; tentative D call: TRBD1 (6 bases). Germline V gene lookup returns CDR1 SGHTA and CDR2 FQGNSA. The CDR3 has 18 amino acids. With 2 bases removed from V and 11 bases from J, the gap between germline ends came to 30 bases. CDR3 DNA sequence: TGTGCCAGCAGCTTACGCCGGGTTACAGGGCTATCCTACAATGAGCAGTACTTC. Amino acid sequence: CASSLRRVTGLSYNEQYF.

This clonotype is medium-sized within its sample. The CDR3 DNA sequence: TGTGCCAGCAGCCCCAGGGGGGTTACTAACTATGGCTACACCTTC. Translation: CASSPRGVTNYGYTF. The J gene is TRBJ1-2, the V gene TRBV6-1; 7 bases are shared with TRBD1. J lost 0 bases, V lost 6 bases, and 7 bases had no gene match. The CDR3 totals 15 residues. Germline lookup yields CDR1 MNHNS and CDR2 SASEGT.